This T cell receptor (beta chain) is from a study of cytomegalovirus exposure and HLA in healthy donors. Background on the study: A later analysis reported the same platform for the 90 to 150 validation repertoires and the 666 first-cohort repertoires. Study-level points and caveats: The study flagged approximately 180 TCR beta chains as cytomegalovirus-associated. The classifier reportedly diagnosed cytomegalovirus status with high specificity and sensitivity.

CDR3 size: 14 residues. The V gene lost 2 bases and the J gene lost 3 bases, with 11 bases spanning the gap. Germline CDR1 and CDR2: MDHEN and SYDVKM. Sequencing used immunoSEQ multiplex PCR; TCRdb keeps in-frame clones, though not all of them. The sample includes approximately 300,000 clones, 86% of them seen just once. The donors were part of the validation cohort of 120 subjects. That cohort was separate from the first cohort, which comprised 670 or so subjects. Regarding this clone: Its antigen is as yet unknown.

The sequence came from a woman younger than 35 in good health and CMV-seronegative. The specimen was PBMCs. This chain connects TRBV28 to TRBJ2-7; a possible D gene is TRBD1 (6 bases). CDR3 loop: CASSLPTGNYEQYF. The CDR3 nucleotides read TGTGCCAGCAGTTTACCGACAGGAAACTACGAGCAGTACTTC.